This T cell receptor beta chain stems from a study of control samples from healthy donors and cancer patients. Assay: immunoSEQ multiplex PCR; the TCRdb copy retains only in-frame clones and omits some. The table has about 120,000 clones, about 89% seen once. Germline CDR1 is SGHRS and CDR2 is YFSETQ. The V end lost 1 base, the J end lost 0 bases, and 11 bases lay between the germline ends. CDR3 length equals 17 residues. The clonotype comes from a man aged 60 to 69 in good health. Sequencing used blood. This rearrangement joins TRBV5-1 to TRBJ2-6; D is unclear. As DNA, the CDR3 is TGCGCCAGCAGCTTGACGACCTCCAGCTCTGGGGCCAACGTCCTGACTTTC. Its protein is CASSLTTSSSGANVLTF. Using reference TRBV5-1 and TRBJ2-6 for the parts outside the CDR3, the full variable domain is KAGVTQTPRYLIKTRGQQVTLSCSPISGHRSVSWYQQTPGQGLQFLFEYFSETQRNKGNFPGRFSGRQFSNSRSEMNVSTLELGDSALYLCASSLTTSSSGANVLTFGAGSRLTVL.